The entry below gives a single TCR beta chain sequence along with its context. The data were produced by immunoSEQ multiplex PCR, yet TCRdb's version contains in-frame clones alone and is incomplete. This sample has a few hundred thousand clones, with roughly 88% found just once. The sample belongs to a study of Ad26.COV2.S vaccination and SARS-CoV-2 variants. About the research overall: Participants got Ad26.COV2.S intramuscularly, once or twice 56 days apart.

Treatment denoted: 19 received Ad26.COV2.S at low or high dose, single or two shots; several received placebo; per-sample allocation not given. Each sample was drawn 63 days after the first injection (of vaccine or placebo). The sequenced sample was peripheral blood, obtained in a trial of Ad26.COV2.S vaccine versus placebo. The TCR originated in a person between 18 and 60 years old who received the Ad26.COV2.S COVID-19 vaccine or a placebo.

The CDR3 DNA follows: TGTGCCTGGAGGGCTAGCCGGGGATCTCAGAATGAAGCTTTCTTT. Its translation: CAWRASRGSQNEAFF. The V and J genes are TRBV30 and TRBJ1-1; D uncertain. The length of the CDR3 is 15 residues. Trimming pared 3 bases from V and 7 bases from J, leaving 21 bases between. Per germline, CDR1 GTSNPN and CDR2 SVGIG (reference sequence).